Below are 6 T cell receptor beta chains sequenced from a single sample in a study of T cell repertoires in cytomegalovirus infection. TCRdb independently ran MiXCR on the reads; one entry per CDR3 protein. The sample yields 560,000 or so distinct CDR3 sequences, approximately 17% seen once. Sequenced input: CD8+ T cells from PBMCs. These receptors all stem from a human donor in good health (CMV status not recorded). Some clones in this sample may be carry-over from other donors' samples.

The chain couples TRBV7-9 to TRBJ2-7; TRBD2 agrees at 11 bases. V was pared by 4 bases and J by 6 bases, with 11 bases of the junction left unmatched. Per germline, CDR1 SEHNR and CDR2 FQNEAQ (reference sequence). The CDR3 consists of 16 residues. CDR3 in DNA: TGTGCCAGCAGCTCCTCCTCGGGACTAGCGGCCCTCGAGCAGTACTTC. Protein sequence: CASSSSSGLAALEQYF.

This clonotype has at least ten counts. The rearrangement joins TRBV4-1 to TRBJ2-1, with D hard to call. CDR1 is MGHRA, CDR2 YSYEKL, per germline. The length of the CDR3 is 13 residues. V lost 4 bases and J 6 bases, leaving 10 bases between the germline ends. CDR3 DNA sequence: TGCGCCAGCAGCCCAAGGGCTACCAATGAGCAGTTCTTC. It translates to CASSPRATNEQFF.

The V gene is TRBV11-2, the J gene TRBJ2-7; tentative D call: TRBD2 (6 bases). V lost 1 base to trimming and J lost 4 bases, with 20 bases between them. Germline loops: CDR1 SGHAT, CDR2 FQNNGV. CDR3 length: 17 amino acids. The CDR3 region is CASSLVEGGVVGYEQYF. The CDR3 DNA reads TGTGCCAGCAGCTTAGTCGAGGGCGGGGTGGTCGGTTACGAGCAGTACTTC.

This clonotype was counted between two and nine times. The chain couples TRBV13 to TRBJ2-1, with D possibly being TRBD2 (6 bases). V lost 0 bases and J 2 bases, leaving 14 bases between the germline ends. From germline, CDR1 is PRHDT and CDR2 FYEKMQ (reference sequence). This CDR3 is 17 amino acids long. CDR3 region: CASSLGRDGGAYNEQFF. The CDR3 DNA reads as TGTGCCAGCAGCTTAGGCCGTGACGGGGGAGCCTACAATGAGCAGTTCTTC. Filled out from reference TRBV13 and TRBJ2-1, the complete variable domain reads AAGVIQSPRHLIKEKRETATLKCYPIPRHDTVYWYQQGPGQDPQFLISFYEKMQSDKGSIPDRFSAQQFSDYHSELNMSSLELGDSALYFCASSLGRDGGAYNEQFFGPGTRLTVL.

This clonotype was counted between two and nine times. This chain connects TRBV27 to TRBJ1-4; 8 positions agree with TRBD1. J was trimmed by 7 bases and V by 3 bases; bases with no gene match: 7. The CDR3 totals 15 residues. Germline V CDR1 and CDR2: MNHEY, SMNVEV (reference sequence). CDR3 sequence reads: CASSFRDRGPEKLFF. In nucleotides, the CDR3 is TGTGCCAGCAGTTTTCGAGACAGGGGACCTGAAAAACTGTTTTTT.

This clonotype turned up a few times. The V call is TRBV6-1, the J call TRBJ1-4; D is ambiguous. This CDR3 comprises 16 residues. Trimming removed 2 bases at V and 0 bases at J, with 10 bases between. Germline lookup yields CDR1 MNHNS and CDR2 SASEGT. CDR3: CASSESLAATNEKLFF. CDR3 sequence (DNA): TGTGCCAGCAGTGAAAGCTTAGCTGCAACTAATGAAAAACTGTTTTTT.